The clone carrying this TCR beta chain has just one count. Time point described: pre-treatment sample, taken before nivolumab and TIL therapy. V dropped 2 bases and J dropped 6; count of bases not matched to a gene: 4. The germline gives CDR1 LGHDT, CDR2 YNNKEL (reference sequence). This CDR3 region has 14 residues. Sequencing used immunoSEQ v3. The table came from immunoSEQ multiplex PCR; TCRdb's copy has only in-frame clones and leaves some out. This sample has approximately 60,000 clones, with more than 80% found just once. This sample stems from a study of TIL therapy for anti-PD-1-resistant metastatic lung cancer.

Sequenced material: blood, taken at baseline. The chain has TRBV3-1 (or the pseudogene TRBV3-2) and TRBJ1-5; 7 nucleotides agree with TRBD1. The receptor's source is a person aged 25-85 years with non-small cell lung cancer. The CDR3 loop reads CASSQQTGSQPQHF. CDR3 nucleotide sequence: TGTGCCAGCAGCCAACAGACAGGGAGTCAGCCCCAGCATTTT.